Detailed here is one TCR beta chain. This sample was included in a study of sequential checkpoint blockade in melanoma. Overall study: Each arm's sequence ended with maintenance nivolumab.

This table comes from immunoSEQ multiplex PCR, and its TCRdb copy is limited to in-frame clones, with some not included. The table has tens of thousands of clones, about four fifths seen once. The sample's treatment: randomized to nivolumab then ipilimumab (arm A) or the reverse (arm B). The sequence was obtained from a human donor with melanoma. Sequences were derived from CD8+ T cells sorted from blood (inferred from file names), sampled from a patient given nivolumab and ipilimumab in sequence.

CDR3 region: CASSLSSPYRGEGDTQYF. CDR3 DNA: TGTGCCAGCAGCCTTAGCTCCCCTTACAGGGGTGAGGGAGATACGCAGTATTTT. V gene TRBV9 combines with J gene TRBJ2-3; 7 bases fit TRBD1. In germline, CDR1 is SGDLS, CDR2 YYNGEE. The CDR3 contains 18 residues. J gave up 5 bases and V 4 bases, and 19 bases lay outside the gene matches. Full variable domain (rest looked up from reference TRBV9 and TRBJ2-3): DSGVTQTPKHLITATGQRVTLRCSPRSGDLSVYWYQQSLDQGLQFLIQYYNGEERAKGNILERFSAQQFPDLHSELNLSSLELGDSALYFCASSLSSPYRGEGDTQYFGPGTRLTVL.